This paragraph reports one TCR beta chain. TCRdb's copy holds only in-frame clones and misses some; the assay was immunoSEQ multiplex PCR. The repertoire holds nearly 110,000 clones, with around 90% as singletons. Trimming shortened V by 10 bases and J by 8 bases, and 23 bases separated the two germline ends. The CDR3 is made up of 15 amino acids. CDR1 is SNHLY and CDR2 is FYNNEI in the germline V gene. This sample was included in a study of T cell responses to AZD1222 COVID-19 vaccine. Sequencing used peripheral blood, obtained on day 0 of AZD1222 vaccination. This clonotype was obtained from an adult in good health. This chain connects TRBV2 to TRBJ1-4; D is unresolved. CDR3 nucleotides: TGTGCCACAAACGACCGAGAGCATAATATAGAAAAACTGTTTTTT. Its translation is CATNDREHNIEKLFF.